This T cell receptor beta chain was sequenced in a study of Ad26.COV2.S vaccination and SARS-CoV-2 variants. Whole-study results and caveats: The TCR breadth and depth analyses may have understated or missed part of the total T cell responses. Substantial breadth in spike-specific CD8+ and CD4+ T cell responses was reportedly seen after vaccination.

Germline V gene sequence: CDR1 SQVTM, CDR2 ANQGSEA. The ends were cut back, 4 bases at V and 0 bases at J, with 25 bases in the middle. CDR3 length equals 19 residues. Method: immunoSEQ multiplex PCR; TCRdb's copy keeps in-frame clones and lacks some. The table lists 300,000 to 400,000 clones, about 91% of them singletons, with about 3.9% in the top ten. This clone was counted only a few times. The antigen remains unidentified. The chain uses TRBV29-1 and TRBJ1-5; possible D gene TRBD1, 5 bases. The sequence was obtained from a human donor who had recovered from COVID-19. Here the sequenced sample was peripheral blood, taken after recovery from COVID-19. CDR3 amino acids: CSVVGRGLRGPYSNQPQHF. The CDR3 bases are TGCAGCGTTGTGGGCCGGGGCCTTCGAGGCCCTTATAGCAATCAGCCCCAGCATTTT.